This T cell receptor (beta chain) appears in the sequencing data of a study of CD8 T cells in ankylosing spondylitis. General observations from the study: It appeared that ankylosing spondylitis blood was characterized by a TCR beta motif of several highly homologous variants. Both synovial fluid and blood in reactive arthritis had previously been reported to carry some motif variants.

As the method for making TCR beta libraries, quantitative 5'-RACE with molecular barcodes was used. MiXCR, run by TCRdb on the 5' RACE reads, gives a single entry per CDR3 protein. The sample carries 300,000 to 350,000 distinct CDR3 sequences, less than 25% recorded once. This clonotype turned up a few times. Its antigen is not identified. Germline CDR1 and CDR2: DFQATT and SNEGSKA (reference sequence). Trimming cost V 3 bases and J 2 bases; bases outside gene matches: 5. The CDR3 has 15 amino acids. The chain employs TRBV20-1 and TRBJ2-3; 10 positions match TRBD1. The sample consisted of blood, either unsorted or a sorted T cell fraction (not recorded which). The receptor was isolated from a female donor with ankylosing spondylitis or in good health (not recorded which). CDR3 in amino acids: CSARRGTGATDTQYF. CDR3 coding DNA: TGCAGTGCTAGGAGGGGGACAGGGGCCACAGATACGCAGTATTTT.